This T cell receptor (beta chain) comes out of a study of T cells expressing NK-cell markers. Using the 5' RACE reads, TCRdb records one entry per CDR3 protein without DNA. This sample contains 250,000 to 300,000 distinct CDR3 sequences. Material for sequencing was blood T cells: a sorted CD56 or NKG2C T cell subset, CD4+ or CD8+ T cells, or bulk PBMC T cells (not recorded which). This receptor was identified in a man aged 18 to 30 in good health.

CDR3 in amino acids: CATSDWASRRGVYNEQFF. The chain joins TRBV24-1 to TRBJ2-1; the TRBD1 assignment by TCRdb is unverifiable without DNA. The CDR3 is 18 residues long. CDR1 and CDR2 (germline): KGHDR, SFDVKD.